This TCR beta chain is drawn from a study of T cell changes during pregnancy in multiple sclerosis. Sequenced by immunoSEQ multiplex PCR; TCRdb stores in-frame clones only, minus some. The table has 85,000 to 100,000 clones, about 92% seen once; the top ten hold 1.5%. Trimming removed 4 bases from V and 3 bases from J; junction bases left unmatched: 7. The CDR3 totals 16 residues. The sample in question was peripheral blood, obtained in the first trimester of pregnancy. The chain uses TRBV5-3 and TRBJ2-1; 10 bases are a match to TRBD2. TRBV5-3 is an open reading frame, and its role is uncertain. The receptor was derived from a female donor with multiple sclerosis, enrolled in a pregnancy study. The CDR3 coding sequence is TGTGCCAGAAGCAACAAGCGGGAGGGCCTCTACAATGAGCAGTTCTTC. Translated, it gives CARSNKREGLYNEQFF.